This T cell receptor beta chain is drawn from a study of neoadjuvant anti-PD-1 for oral cavity cancer. Trimming cost V 6 bases and J 4 bases, with 22 bases left between them. The CDR3 sequence is 16 residues long. Germline CDR1 and CDR2: SGHRS and YFSETQ. Profiled with immunoSEQ multiplex PCR; TCRdb holds only in-frame clones, not every one. The repertoire consists of 60,000 to 75,000 clones, with around 83% occurring once and the leading ten covering around 3.2%. The chain has TRBV5-1 and TRBJ1-2, with D possibly TRBD1 on 5 matching bases. The specimen comprised PBMCs, sampled before nivolumab (anti-PD-1) treatment. The clonotype was recovered from a person aged 40-85 years with oral cavity squamous cell carcinoma. This chain's CDR3 is CASTSSLGGVSYGYTF. CDR3 sequence (DNA): TGCGCCAGCACCTCCTCGCTCGGGGGGGTTTCCTATGGCTACACCTTC.